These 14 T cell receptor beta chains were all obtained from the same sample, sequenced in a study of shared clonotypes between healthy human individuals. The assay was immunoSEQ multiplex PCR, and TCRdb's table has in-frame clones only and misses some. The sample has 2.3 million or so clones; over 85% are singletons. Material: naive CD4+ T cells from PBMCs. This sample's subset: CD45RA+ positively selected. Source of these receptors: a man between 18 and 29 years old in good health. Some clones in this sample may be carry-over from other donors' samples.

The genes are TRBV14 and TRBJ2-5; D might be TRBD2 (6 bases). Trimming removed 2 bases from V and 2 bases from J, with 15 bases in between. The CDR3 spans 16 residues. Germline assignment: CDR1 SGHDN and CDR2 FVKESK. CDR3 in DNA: TGTGCCAGCAGCCAACCTAAGACTAGTCGGCAAGAGACCCAGTACTTC. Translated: CASSQPKTSRQETQYF.

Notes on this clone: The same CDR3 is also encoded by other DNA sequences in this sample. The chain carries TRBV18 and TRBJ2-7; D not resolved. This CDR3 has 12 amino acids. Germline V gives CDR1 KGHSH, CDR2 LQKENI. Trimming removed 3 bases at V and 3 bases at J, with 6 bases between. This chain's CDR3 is CASSPVGYEQYF. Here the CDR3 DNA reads TGTGCCAGCTCACCGGTAGGCTACGAGCAGTACTTC.

CDR3 coding DNA: TGCGCCAGCAGCCAAGACTCTAGCGGGACCCTCTACGAGCAGTACTTC. As protein: CASSQDSSGTLYEQYF. The chain recombines TRBV4-1 with TRBJ2-7; 9 positions agree with TRBD2. CDR3 length equals 16 residues. V lost 0 bases and J lost 3; bases outside the gene matches: 6. Germline CDR1 MGHRA, CDR2 YSYEKL.

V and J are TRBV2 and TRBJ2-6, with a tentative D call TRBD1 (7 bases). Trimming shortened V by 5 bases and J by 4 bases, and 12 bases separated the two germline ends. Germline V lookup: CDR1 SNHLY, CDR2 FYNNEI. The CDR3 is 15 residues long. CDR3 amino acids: CASSIRGRGANVLTF. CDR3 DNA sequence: TGTGCCAGCAGTATCAGGGGGAGGGGGGCCAACGTCCTGACTTTC. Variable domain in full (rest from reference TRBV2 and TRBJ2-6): EPEVTQTPSHQVTQMGQEVILRCVPISNHLYFYWYRQILGQKVEFLVSFYNNEISEKSEIFDDQFSVERPDGSNFTLKIRSTKLEDSAMYFCASSIRGRGANVLTFGAGSRLTVL.

In nucleotides, the CDR3 is TGTGCCAGCAGTTTATCTAGATCCGAGCAGTACTTC. It is translated as CASSLSRSEQYF. J is TRBJ2-7 and V is TRBV28; D not resolved. The germline V and J ends were trimmed by 1 base and 6 bases, with 7 bases remaining between them. Germline V lookup: CDR1 MDHEN, CDR2 SYDVKM. This CDR3 comprises 12 residues.

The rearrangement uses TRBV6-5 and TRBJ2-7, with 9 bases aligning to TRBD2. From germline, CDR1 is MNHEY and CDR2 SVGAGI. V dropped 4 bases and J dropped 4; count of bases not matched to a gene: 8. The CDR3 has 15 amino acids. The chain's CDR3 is CASSFYGLASYEQYF. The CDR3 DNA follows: TGTGCCAGCAGTTTTTACGGACTAGCGTCATACGAGCAGTACTTC.

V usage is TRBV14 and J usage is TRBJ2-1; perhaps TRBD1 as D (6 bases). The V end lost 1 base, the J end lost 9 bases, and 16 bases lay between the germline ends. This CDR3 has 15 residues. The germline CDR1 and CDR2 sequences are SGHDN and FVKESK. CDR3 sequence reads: CASSQAQGIPSEQFF. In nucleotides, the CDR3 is TGTGCCAGCAGCCAAGCACAGGGTATTCCAAGTGAGCAGTTCTTC.

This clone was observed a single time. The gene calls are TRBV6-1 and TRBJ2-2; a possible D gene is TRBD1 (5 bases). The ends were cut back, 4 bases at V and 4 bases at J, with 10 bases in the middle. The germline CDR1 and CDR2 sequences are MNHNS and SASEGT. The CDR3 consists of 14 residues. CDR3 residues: CASSAQGSTGELFF. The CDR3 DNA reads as TGTGCCAGCAGTGCCCAGGGCAGCACCGGGGAGCTGTTTTTT.

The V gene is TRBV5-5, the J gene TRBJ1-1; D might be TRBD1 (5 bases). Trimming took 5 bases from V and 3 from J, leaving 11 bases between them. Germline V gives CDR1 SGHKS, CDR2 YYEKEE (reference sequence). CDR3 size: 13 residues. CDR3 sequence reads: CASSYGTDTEAFF. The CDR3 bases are TGTGCCAGCAGTTACGGGACTGACACTGAAGCTTTCTTT.

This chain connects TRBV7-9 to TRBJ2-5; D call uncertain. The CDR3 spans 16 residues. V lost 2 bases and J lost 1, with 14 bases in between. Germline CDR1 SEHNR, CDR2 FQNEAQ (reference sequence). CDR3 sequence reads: CASSLKVRPLQETQYF. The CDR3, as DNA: TGTGCCAGCAGCTTAAAAGTCCGGCCGCTCCAAGAGACCCAGTACTTC. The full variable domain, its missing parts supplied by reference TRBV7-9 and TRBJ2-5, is DTGVSQNPRHKITKRGQNVTFRCDPISEHNRLYWYRQTLGQGPEFLTYFQNEAQLEKSRLLSDRFSAERPKGSFSTLEIQRTEQGDSAMYLCASSLKVRPLQETQYFGPGTRLLVL.

CDR3: CATGGRGSGNTIYF. The DNA of the CDR3 is TGTGCCACCGGGGGCAGGGGGTCTGGAAACACCATATATTTT. The chain recombines TRBV6-1 with TRBJ1-3; TRBD1 matches at 7 bases. V was pared by 10 bases and J by 1 base, with 7 bases of the junction left unmatched. CDR1 is MNHNS and CDR2 is SASEGT in the germline V gene. This CDR3 region has 14 residues.

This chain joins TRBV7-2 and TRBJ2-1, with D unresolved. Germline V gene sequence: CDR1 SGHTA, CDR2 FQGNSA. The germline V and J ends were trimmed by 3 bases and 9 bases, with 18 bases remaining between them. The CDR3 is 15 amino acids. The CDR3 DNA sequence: TGTGCCAGCAGCTTGGCCTTTGATGCCCCTAGTGAGCAGTTCTTC. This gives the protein CASSLAFDAPSEQFF.

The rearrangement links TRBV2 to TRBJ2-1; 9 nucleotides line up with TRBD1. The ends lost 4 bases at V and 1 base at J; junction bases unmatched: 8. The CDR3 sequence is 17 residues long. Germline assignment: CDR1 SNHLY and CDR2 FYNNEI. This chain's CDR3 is CASSGGQGSRSYNEQFF. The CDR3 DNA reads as TGTGCCAGCAGTGGCGGACAGGGGTCGAGGTCCTACAATGAGCAGTTCTTC. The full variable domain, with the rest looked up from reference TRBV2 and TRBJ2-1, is EPEVTQTPSHQVTQMGQEVILRCVPISNHLYFYWYRQILGQKVEFLVSFYNNEISEKSEIFDDQFSVERPDGSNFTLKIRSTKLEDSAMYFCASSGGQGSRSYNEQFFGPGTRLTVL.

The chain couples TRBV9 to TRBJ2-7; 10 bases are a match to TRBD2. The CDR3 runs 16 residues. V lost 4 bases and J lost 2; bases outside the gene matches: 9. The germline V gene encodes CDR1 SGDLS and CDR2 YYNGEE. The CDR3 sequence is CASSPLAGGATYEQYF. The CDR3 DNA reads TGTGCCAGCAGCCCATTAGCGGGAGGCGCTACCTACGAGCAGTACTTC.